What follows describes a single T cell receptor beta chain. The antigen is undetermined. The entry originates in a study of cytomegalovirus exposure and HLA in healthy donors. Primers included in the PCR were 60 Vbeta and 13 Jbeta primers. Per the original data handling: The authors later counted 70 million to 85 million unique TCR beta chains, some 10 million of them shared. Measured with immunoSEQ multiplex PCR; TCRdb has only the in-frame clones, and not every one. V, J and clone size are taken as reported in that table, and D and trimming were inferred from the DNA itself. The sample carries over 95,000 clones, roughly three quarters recorded once. Study-wide findings and caveats: As was reported, the classifier diagnosed cytomegalovirus status with high specificity and sensitivity. The CMV antigen specificity of a few CMV-associated chains was confirmed through in vitro analysis. Later analysis associated a missense DCLRE1C variant with TCR beta V- and J-gene trimming.

The sample consisted of PBMCs. The receptor comes from a female donor in good health and CMV-seronegative.

The CDR3 sequence: CASSLEGASGYTF. The CDR3, as DNA: TGTGCCAGCAGCTTAGAGGGGGCCTCTGGCTACACCTTC. This chain links TRBV7-9 with TRBJ1-2; TRBD1 aligns across 7 bases. Germline V gene sequence: CDR1 SEHNR, CDR2 FQNEAQ (reference sequence). V trimming: 1 base; J trimming: 7 bases; junction bases outside the gene matches: 3. This CDR3 has 13 residues.